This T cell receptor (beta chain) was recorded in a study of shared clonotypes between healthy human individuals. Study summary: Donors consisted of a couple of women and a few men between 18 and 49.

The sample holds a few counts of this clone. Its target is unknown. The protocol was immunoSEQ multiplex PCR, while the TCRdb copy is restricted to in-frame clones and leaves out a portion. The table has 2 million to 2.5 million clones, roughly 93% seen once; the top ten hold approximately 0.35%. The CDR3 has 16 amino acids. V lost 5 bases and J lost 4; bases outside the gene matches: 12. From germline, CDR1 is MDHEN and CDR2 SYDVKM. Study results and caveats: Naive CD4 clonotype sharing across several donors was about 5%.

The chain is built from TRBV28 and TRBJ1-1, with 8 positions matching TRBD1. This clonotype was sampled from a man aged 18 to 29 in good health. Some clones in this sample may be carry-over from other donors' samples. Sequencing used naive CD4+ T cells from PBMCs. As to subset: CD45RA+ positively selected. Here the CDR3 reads CASSPYLGQGGTEAFF. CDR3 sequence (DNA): TGTGCCAGCAGTCCGTACCTCGGACAGGGCGGCACTGAAGCTTTCTTT. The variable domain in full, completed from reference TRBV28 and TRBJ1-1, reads DVKVTQSSRYLVKRTGEKVFLECVQDMDHENMFWYRQDPGLGLRLIYFSYDVKMKEKGDIPEGYSVSREKKERFSLILESASTNQTSMYLCASSPYLGQGGTEAFFGQGTRLTVV.